This entry features one TCR beta chain sequence. The sample comes from a study of blood T cell repertoires in COVID-19. In the original processing: The authors estimated nucleated cell counts from reference gene primer amplification. Here immunoSEQ multiplex PCR was the method, and the copy in TCRdb shows in-frame clones only, minus some. V, J and clone size reflect that table, while D and trimming were determined from the DNA. This sample carries around 170,000 clones, 78% of them seen once, and the ten largest clones take about 15%. Trimming cost V 4 bases and J 4 bases; bases outside gene matches: 19. CDR1 is LGHDT and CDR2 is YNNKEL in the germline V gene (reference sequence). The CDR3 runs 20 residues.

The source of this sequence is a woman aged 80 or over with acute or convalescent COVID-19. The chain joins TRBV3-1 (or the pseudogene TRBV3-2) to TRBJ2-2; TRBD2 aligns across 9 bases. Sequenced input: peripheral blood. In DNA, the CDR3 is TGTGCCAGCAGCCCTCTAGGGTTGTTAGCGGGAGAAAGGGTCACCGGGGAGCTGTTTTTT. It codes for CASSPLGLLAGERVTGELFF.